The T cell receptor (beta chain) under discussion was sequenced for a study of human T cells and chemical hapten exposure (TCRdb year 2021). General notes on the study: Libraries were pooled for sequencing, and variation in per-sample TCR yields was attributed mainly to small differences in library volumes within the pool. Both TCR alpha and TCR beta chains were sequenced from each blood RNA sample. In alopecia patients, the study followed how the peripheral blood TCR repertoire changed in vivo over primary and secondary sensitization to diphenylcyclopropenone (DPC), a hapten.

Libraries were prepared through RACE. This sample was sequenced with a NextSeq 500. Library preparation attached unique molecular identifiers to individual cDNA molecules for quantitative, reproducible TCR counting. The study's own analysis went as follows. The median number of TCRs per sample was around 96,000, ranging from roughly 23,224 to 690,600. V, J and CDR3 annotation of the TCR reads was performed with the Decombinator software suite. For PS versus PT1 abundance plots, all samples were subsampled to the same number of TCRs (28,000). TCRs were defined as expanded if absent before sensitization and observed at least eight times at the 2-week time point. TCRdb took the public reads, trimmed them with fastp at Q25, ran MiXCR for clone calling and kept in-frame beta chains. Every entry covers one CDR3 protein and lists the most common genes and DNA from its rows. These V and J calls originate from TCRdb's pipeline instead of the authors' own analysis. The sample profile shows about 130,000 distinct CDR3 sequences; around 8.2% of them were found once. The top ten constitute 1.5% to 2% of the sample.

This clonotype was observed at least ten times. The clone's antigen remains unknown. No base quality information exists; no much larger clone differs at one position. What the authors observed across the whole study: Repeated subsampling changed both the strength of the expansion versus patch-test correlation and the threshold at which that correlation became significant. DPC sensitization did not change how many TCRs were above 1 in 1000 frequency, and no evidence was found of alterations in global repertoire structure.

Taken with the paper, the label for time point translates to: healthy volunteer bleed at 2 weeks. Total RNA was extracted from unfractionated whole blood that had been collected in Tempus Blood RNA tubes. Roughly five healthy volunteers acted as controls for TCR sequencing and had blood drawn at day 0, 2 weeks and 6 weeks. From a lookup of the germline V gene (reference sequence), CDR1 and CDR2 are DFQATT and SNEGSKA. From the cysteine up to the phenylalanine, the CDR3 has a length of 14 residues. Only the CDR3 region is kept as DNA, spanning 42 bases read in frame from base 1. Trimming removed 5 bases from V and 3 bases from J, leaving 17 bases between the germline ends.

This TCR derives from a male donor in good health. Some clones in this sample may be carry-over from other donors' samples. The material sequenced was whole blood. The chain is made from TRBV20-1 and TRBJ2-7; the D gene is possibly TRBD2, with 6 bases matching. The DNA sequence reads TGCAGTGCTCCACGACTAGACGGGAACTACGAGCAGTACTTC. It codes for CSAPRLDGNYEQYF.